The text below deals with one TCR beta chain. Generated by immunoSEQ multiplex PCR, the TCRdb table keeps only in-frame clones and is missing some. Of about 140,000 clones in the sample, 90% to 95% were seen once. This CDR3 region has 19 residues. These data belong to a study of T cell responses to AZD1222 COVID-19 vaccine. This chain links TRBV1 with TRBJ2-7; the tabulated D call, TRBD2, remains unverified against the DNA. TRBV1 is shown as a pseudogene. The material sequenced was peripheral blood, taken after recovery from COVID-19. The clonotype originates from an adult who had recovered from COVID-19. CDR3 bases: TGCACCAGCAGCCAAGAAAGGTTGGGACTCATCCTCCGGGCCCACGAGCAGTACTTC. Protein sequence: CTSSQERLGLILRAHEQYF.